The rows below give T cell receptor beta chains drawn from one sample of a study of naive and memory T cell subsets. TCRdb called the UMI-ligation and nested PCR reads again in MiXCR, with one record for every CDR3 protein. The repertoire holds approximately 31,000 distinct CDR3 sequences, with about 18% as singletons. The sample comprised effector memory CD4+ T cells from blood. All receptors derive from a human donor in good health. CDR3s include the opening cysteine and the closing phenylalanine or tryptophan. Fields, in order: D gene, V gene, J gene, clone size, CDR3 protein, CDR3 DNA. The D gene is left open where the match is weak. Expanded clones get a size class; other rows say once, few or many, or leave the size out.

D gene: NA
V gene: TRBV11-2
J gene: TRBJ1-6
clone size: few
CDR3 protein: CASSANSNSPLHF
CDR3 DNA: TGTGCCAGCAGCGCTAACAGTAATTCACCCCTCCACTTT

D gene: TRBD1
V gene: TRBV7-2
J gene: TRBJ2-5
clone size: NA
CDR3 protein: CASSFRTGLTRETQYF
CDR3 DNA: TGTGCCAGCAGCTTTCGGACAGGGCTCACCCGGGAGACCCAGTACTTC

D gene: NA
V gene: TRBV20-1
J gene: TRBJ2-7
clone size: few
CDR3 protein: CSAPRAKGGEQYF
CDR3 DNA: TGCAGTGCCCCGCGCGCTAAGGGGGGGGAGCAGTACTTC

D gene: TRBD1
V gene: TRBV18
J gene: TRBJ1-5
clone size: few
CDR3 protein: CASSLSGTGGNSNQPQHF
CDR3 DNA: TGTGCCAGCTCACTCTCCGGGACAGGGGGCAATAGCAATCAGCCCCAGCATTTT

D gene: NA
V gene: TRBV2
J gene: TRBJ1-4
clone size: few
CDR3 protein: CASSAGTLPTNEKLFF
CDR3 DNA: TGTGCCAGCAGCGCTGGGACACTCCCAACTAATGAAAAACTGTTTTTT

D gene: TRBD1
V gene: TRBV20-1
J gene: TRBJ1-5
clone size: many
CDR3 protein: CSAGRGAWDRVSNQPQHF
CDR3 DNA: TGCAGTGCTGGACGAGGCGCATGGGACAGGGTGAGCAATCAGCCCCAGCATTTT

D gene: NA
V gene: TRBV6-2/TRBV6-3
J gene: TRBJ2-6
clone size: once
CDR3 protein: CASSYQGRRGTGPGANVLTF
CDR3 DNA: TGTGCCAGCAGTTACCAGGGACGCAGGGGAACAGGCCCTGGGGCCAACGTCCTGACTTTC

D gene: NA
V gene: TRBV11-2
J gene: TRBJ2-3
clone size: NA
CDR3 protein: CASSFLLPGTNPDTQYF
CDR3 DNA: TGTGCCAGCAGCTTCCTACTCCCGGGAACTAACCCAGATACGCAGTATTTT

D gene: TRBD2
V gene: TRBV20-1
J gene: TRBJ2-5
clone size: medium-sized
CDR3 protein: CSASWRERGETQYF
CDR3 DNA: TGCAGTGCTAGTTGGCGGGAGCGAGGAGAGACCCAGTACTTC

D gene: NA
V gene: TRBV6-2/TRBV6-3
J gene: TRBJ2-3
clone size: many
CDR3 protein: CASSNRGTFSTDTQYF
CDR3 DNA: TGTGCCAGCAGTAACCGCGGGACCTTCTCCACAGATACGCAGTATTTT

D gene: TRBD2
V gene: TRBV18
J gene: TRBJ2-3
clone size: many
CDR3 protein: CASSPASGSSGPTITQYF
CDR3 DNA: TGTGCCAGCTCTCCTGCTTCAGGAAGTAGCGGGCCGACCATTACGCAGTATTTT

D gene: NA
V gene: TRBV7-8
J gene: TRBJ1-6
clone size: few
CDR3 protein: CASSLLVRTYNSPLHF
CDR3 DNA: TGTGCCAGCAGCTTATTGGTCAGGACCTATAATTCACCCCTCCACTTT

D gene: TRBD2
V gene: TRBV20-1
J gene: TRBJ2-1
clone size: NA
CDR3 protein: CRVGGDSYNEQFF
CDR3 DNA: TGCAGAGTCGGGGGGGACTCCTACAATGAGCAGTTCTTC

D gene: NA
V gene: TRBV20-1
J gene: TRBJ1-1
clone size: few
CDR3 protein: CSARSSSDRMNTEAFF
CDR3 DNA: TGCAGTGCTAGGTCCTCCTCCGACAGGATGAACACTGAAGCTTTCTTT

D gene: NA
V gene: TRBV27
J gene: TRBJ2-2
clone size: NA
CDR3 protein: CASRMAGELFF
CDR3 DNA: TGTGCCAGCAGGATGGCCGGGGAGCTGTTTTTT

D gene: NA
V gene: TRBV11-2
J gene: TRBJ2-6
clone size: NA
CDR3 protein: CASSAAERAGANVLTF
CDR3 DNA: TGTGCCAGCAGCGCCGCCGAGAGGGCTGGGGCCAACGTCCTGACTTTC

D gene: NA
V gene: TRBV28
J gene: TRBJ1-3
clone size: NA
CDR3 protein: CASSLDMPQGNTIYF
CDR3 DNA: TGTGCCAGCAGTTTAGACATGCCGCAGGGAAACACCATATATTTT

D gene: TRBD2
V gene: TRBV10-3
J gene: TRBJ2-1
clone size: medium-sized
CDR3 protein: CAISEPRRAGGTNEQFF
CDR3 DNA: TGTGCCATCAGTGAGCCACGTCGTGCGGGAGGGACCAATGAGCAGTTCTTC

D gene: NA
V gene: TRBV4-1
J gene: TRBJ1-1
clone size: NA
CDR3 protein: CASRWTANTEAFF
CDR3 DNA: TGCGCCAGCAGGTGGACAGCGAACACTGAAGCTTTCTTT

D gene: TRBD2
V gene: TRBV28
J gene: TRBJ2-1
clone size: NA
CDR3 protein: CASSLSPAGGVYNEQFF
CDR3 DNA: TGTGCCAGCAGTTTATCCCCAGCGGGAGGGGTCTACAATGAGCAGTTCTTC

D gene: NA
V gene: TRBV28
J gene: TRBJ1-2
clone size: many
CDR3 protein: CASSQRGSGYTF
CDR3 DNA: TGTGCCAGCAGCCAAAGAGGGAGTGGCTACACCTTC

D gene: TRBD2
V gene: TRBV27
J gene: TRBJ2-1
clone size: NA
CDR3 protein: CASSLFGTSGYNEQFF
CDR3 DNA: TGTGCCAGCAGTTTATTCGGGACTAGCGGATACAATGAGCAGTTCTTC

D gene: NA
V gene: TRBV6-5
J gene: TRBJ1-5
clone size: few
CDR3 protein: CASSRTGNNQPQHF
CDR3 DNA: TGTGCCAGCAGCAGGACGGGGAACAATCAGCCCCAGCATTTT

D gene: NA
V gene: TRBV5-1
J gene: TRBJ2-2
clone size: NA
CDR3 protein: CASSLVGAPPNTGELFF
CDR3 DNA: TGCGCCAGCAGCTTGGTGGGGGCGCCCCCGAACACCGGGGAGCTGTTTTTT

D gene: NA
V gene: TRBV10-3
J gene: TRBJ1-3
clone size: many
CDR3 protein: CAISEPRSGNTIYF
CDR3 DNA: TGTGCCATCAGTGAACCCCGCTCTGGAAACACCATATATTTT

D gene: TRBD1
V gene: TRBV6-1
J gene: TRBJ2-6
clone size: NA
CDR3 protein: CTSSEGTGISSGANVLTF
CDR3 DNA: TGTACCAGCAGTGAGGGGACAGGGATAAGCTCTGGGGCCAACGTCCTGACTTTC